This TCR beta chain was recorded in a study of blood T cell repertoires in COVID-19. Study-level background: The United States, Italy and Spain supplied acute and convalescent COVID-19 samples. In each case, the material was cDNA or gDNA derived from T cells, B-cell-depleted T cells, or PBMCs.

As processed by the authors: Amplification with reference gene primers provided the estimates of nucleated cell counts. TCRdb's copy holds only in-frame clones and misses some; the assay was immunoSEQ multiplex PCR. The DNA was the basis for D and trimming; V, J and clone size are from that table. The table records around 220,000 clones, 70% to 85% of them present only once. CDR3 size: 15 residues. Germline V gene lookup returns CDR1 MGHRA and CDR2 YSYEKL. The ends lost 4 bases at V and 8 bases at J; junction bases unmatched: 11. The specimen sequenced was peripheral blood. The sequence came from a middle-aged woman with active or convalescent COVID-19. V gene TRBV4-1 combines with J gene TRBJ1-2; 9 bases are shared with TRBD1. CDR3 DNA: TGCGCCAGCAGCCCGGGACAGGGCCCCTTTAGGGGCTACACCTTC. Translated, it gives CASSPGQGPFRGYTF.